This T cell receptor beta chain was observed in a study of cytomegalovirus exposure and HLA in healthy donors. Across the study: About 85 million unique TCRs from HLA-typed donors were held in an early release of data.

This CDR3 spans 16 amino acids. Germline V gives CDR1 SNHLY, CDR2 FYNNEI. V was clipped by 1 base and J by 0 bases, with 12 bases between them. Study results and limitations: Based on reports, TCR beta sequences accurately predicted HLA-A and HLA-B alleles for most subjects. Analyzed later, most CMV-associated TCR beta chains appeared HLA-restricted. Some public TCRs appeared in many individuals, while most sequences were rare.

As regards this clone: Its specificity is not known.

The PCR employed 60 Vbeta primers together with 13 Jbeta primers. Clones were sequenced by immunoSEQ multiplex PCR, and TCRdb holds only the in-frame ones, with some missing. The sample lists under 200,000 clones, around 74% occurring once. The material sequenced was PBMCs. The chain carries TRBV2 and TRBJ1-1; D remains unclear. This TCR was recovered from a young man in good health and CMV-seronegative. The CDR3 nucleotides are TGTGCCAGCAGTGAAGGGGCAACACTTTTGAACACTGAAGCTTTCTTT. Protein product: CASSEGATLLNTEAFF. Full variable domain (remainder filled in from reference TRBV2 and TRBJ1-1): EPEVTQTPSHQVTQMGQEVILRCVPISNHLYFYWYRQILGQKVEFLVSFYNNEISEKSEIFDDQFSVERPDGSNFTLKIRSTKLEDSAMYFCASSEGATLLNTEAFFGQGTRLTVV.